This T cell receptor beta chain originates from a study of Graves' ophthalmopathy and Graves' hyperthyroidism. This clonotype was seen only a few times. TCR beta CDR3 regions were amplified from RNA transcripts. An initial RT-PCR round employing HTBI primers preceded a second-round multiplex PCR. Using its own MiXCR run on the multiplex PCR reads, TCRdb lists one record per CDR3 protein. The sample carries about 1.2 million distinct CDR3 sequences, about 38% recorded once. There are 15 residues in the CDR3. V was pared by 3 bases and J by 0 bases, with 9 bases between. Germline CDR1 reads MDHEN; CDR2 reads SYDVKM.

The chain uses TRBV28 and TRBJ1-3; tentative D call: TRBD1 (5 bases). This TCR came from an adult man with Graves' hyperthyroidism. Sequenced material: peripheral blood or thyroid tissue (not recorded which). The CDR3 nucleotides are TGTGCCAGCAGTTTGGGGACCCACTCTGGAAACACCATATATTTT. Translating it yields CASSLGTHSGNTIYF.